Below, 20 T cell receptor beta chains from the same sample are listed, as sequenced in a study of T cells after yellow fever vaccination. TCRdb reprocessed the 5' RACE reads via MiXCR and lists one record per CDR3 protein. This table has about 160,000 distinct CDR3 sequences, about 7% appearing once. The sample consisted of CD4+ T cells sorted from PBMCs, taken 5 to 6 days after the first yellow fever vaccination. Source of these receptors: a man between 18 and 29 years old who received the YFV17D yellow fever vaccine.

This clonotype was observed a handful of times. The chain joins TRBV24-1 to TRBJ1-5; D is uncertain. The germline V and J ends were trimmed by 5 bases and 7 bases, with 14 bases remaining between them. Germline-derived CDR1 and CDR2 are KGHDR and SFDVKD. The CDR3 loop spans 14 amino acids. CDR3 coding DNA: TGTGCCACCAGTGGATCGGCGGGCTGGCAGCCCCAGCATTTT. The encoded protein is CATSGSAGWQPQHF.

This clonotype came up many times. The chain couples TRBV5-4 to TRBJ2-1, with D possibly being TRBD1 (5 bases). Germline V CDR1 and CDR2: SGHNT, YYREEE (reference sequence). The CDR3 is made up of 12 amino acids. The V end lost 3 bases, the J end lost 8 bases, and 9 bases lay between the germline ends. CDR3 bases: TGTGCCAGCAGCTCCCCCAGGGATGAGCAGTTCTTC. Its translation is CASSSPRDEQFF.

The table lists this clonotype with a few counts. This CDR3 is CASSSLGSFYGYTF. As DNA, the CDR3 is TGTGCCAGCAGCTCTTTAGGCAGCTTCTATGGCTACACCTTC. The chain uses TRBV7-9 and TRBJ1-2; D unresolved. The CDR3 covers 14 residues. Germline CDR1 reads SEHNR; CDR2 reads FQNEAQ (reference sequence). The ends were cut back, 4 bases at V and 4 bases at J, with 13 bases in the middle.

Only a few counts were recorded for this clonotype. V usage is TRBV5-1 and J usage is TRBJ1-1; D uncertain. The V gene's germline CDR1 is SGHRS and CDR2 YFSETQ. The CDR3 covers 11 residues. V was shortened by 0 bases and J by 6 bases, with 3 bases between the two germline ends. The chain's CDR3 is CASSLEAEAFF. CDR3 DNA: TGCGCCAGCAGCTTGGAGGCTGAAGCTTTCTTT.

This clonotype occurred a few times. The V and J genes are TRBV5-1 and TRBJ2-2, with D possibly TRBD1 on 6 matching bases. V lost 6 bases, J lost 4 bases, and 22 bases lay in between. CDR1 and CDR2 from the germline V gene are SGHRS and YFSETQ. CDR3 size: 17 residues. CDR3 amino acids: CASTLGSNRVITGELFF. DNA for the CDR3: TGCGCCAGCACCCTAGGTTCAAACAGGGTGATCACCGGGGAGCTGTTTTTT.

This clonotype was picked up many times. This chain uses TRBV6-2 or TRBV6-3 with TRBJ2-1, with D possibly being TRBD1 (5 bases). V was clipped by 4 bases and J by 7 bases, with 17 bases between them. The CDR3 totals 15 residues. The V gene's germline CDR1 is MNHEY and CDR2 SVGEGT. For the CDR3, the DNA is TGTGCCAGCAGTTTCCGCTCCCTAGGGGTGAATGAGCAGTTCTTC. Protein: CASSFRSLGVNEQFF.

The chain carries TRBV30 and TRBJ2-3; the match to TRBD2 covers 8 bases. The V gene end was trimmed by 3 bases and the J gene end by 3 bases; junction bases not matched to a gene: 5. The CDR3 loop spans 14 amino acids. Germline CDR1 GTSNPN, CDR2 SVGIG (reference sequence). The CDR3 DNA reads as TGTGCCTGGAGGAAGACTAGCGCGACAGATACGCAGTATTTT. Translating gives CAWRKTSATDTQYF. The complete variable domain, with remaining parts taken from reference TRBV30 and TRBJ2-3, reads SQTIHQWPATLVQPVGSPLSLECTVEGTSNPNLYWYRQAAGRGLQLLFYSVGIGQISSEVPQNLSASRPQDRQFILSSKKLLLSDSGFYLCAWRKTSATDTQYFGPGTRLTVL.

In its sample, this clonotype was seen many times. The chain uses TRBV7-2 and TRBJ2-1; D gene ambiguous. This CDR3 is built from 13 residues. V was clipped by 4 bases and J by 7 bases, with 11 bases between them. Germline V gene lookup returns CDR1 SGHTA and CDR2 FQGNSA. CDR3 residues: CASSYMLGNEQFF. DNA for the CDR3: TGTGCCAGCAGCTACATGTTAGGTAATGAGCAGTTCTTC.

This chain connects TRBV5-4 to TRBJ2-1; D is perhaps TRBD2 (6 bases). V lost 4 bases to trimming and J lost 10 bases, with 18 bases between them. The CDR3 totals 14 residues. The V gene's germline CDR1 is SGHNT and CDR2 YYREEE (reference sequence). The DNA for the CDR3 is TGTGCCAGCAGCCCGGGACTTCCGATGGAGGAGCAGTTCTTC. Amino acid sequence: CASSPGLPMEEQFF.

The chain joins TRBV7-6 to TRBJ2-3, with D unresolved. The germline CDR1 and CDR2 sequences are SGHVS and FNYEAQ. The CDR3 runs 15 residues. Deletions cut 5 bases from V and 0 bases from J, with 12 bases between. The CDR3 nucleotides are TGTGCCAGCAGCCTCAACCCGCCGAGCACAGATACGCAGTATTTT. Encoded protein: CASSLNPPSTDTQYF.

This clonotype appeared many times. The V and J genes are TRBV6-5 and TRBJ2-7; 9 bases fit TRBD1. This CDR3 region has 15 residues. J lost 7 bases, V lost 4 bases, and 11 bases had no gene match. Germline loops: CDR1 MNHEY, CDR2 SVGAGI. CDR3 sequence: CASSSTGTGPVEQYV. CDR3 nucleotides: TGTGCCAGCAGTTCCACCGGGACAGGGCCTGTAGAGCAGTACGTC.

V is TRBV5-1 and J is TRBJ1-6, with 11 bases aligning to TRBD1. The trim removed 4 bases at V and 10 bases at J, leaving 4 bases unmatched. In germline, CDR1 is SGHRS, CDR2 YFSETQ. This CDR3 has 14 residues. The CDR3 coding sequence is TGCGCCAGCAGCGGACAGGGGGCAGGATCACCCCTCCACTTT. The encoded protein is CASSGQGAGSPLHF.

This clonotype occurred many times. The rearrangement uses TRBV6-6 and TRBJ1-1, with D possibly matching TRBD1 (5 bases). The germline V gene has CDR1 MNHNY and CDR2 SVGAGI (reference sequence). V was trimmed by 4 bases and J by 6 bases, leaving 12 bases between them. There are 13 residues in the CDR3. Here the CDR3 reads CASSSVGGSEAFF. The CDR3 coding sequence is TGTGCCAGCAGTTCGGTTGGGGGGTCTGAAGCTTTCTTT.

This clonotype was detected only a few times. The genes are TRBV7-2 and TRBJ2-2, with TRBD1 as a possible D gene (5 bases). Per germline, CDR1 SGHTA and CDR2 FQGNSA. The CDR3 runs to 15 residues. Trimming left V 9 bases short and J 0 bases short, with 14 bases between. In nucleotides, the CDR3 is TGTGCCAGTAGAAGGGGCAGGTCGAACACCGGGGAGCTGTTTTTT. It codes for CASRRGRSNTGELFF.

This clonotype was seen at least ten times. This chain joins TRBV18 and TRBJ2-7; 7 positions match TRBD1. The germline gives CDR1 KGHSH, CDR2 LQKENI. The CDR3 contains 16 residues. The J segment lost 0 bases and the V segment lost 6 bases, leaving 11 bases of the junction unmatched. The CDR3 nucleotides read TGTGCCAGCTCCCCTGAGGGGTGGACAGGCTCCTACGAGCAGTACTTC. Translated, it gives CASSPEGWTGSYEQYF.

The sample holds many counts of this clonotype. The chain has TRBV5-1 and TRBJ2-7; 7 nucleotides line up with TRBD2. There are 14 residues in the CDR3. Germline V gene sequence: CDR1 SGHRS, CDR2 YFSETQ. V shed 0 bases, J shed 5 bases, and the junction held 5 bases outside the gene matches. CDR3 region: CASSLVAGEDEQYF. The CDR3 region has the DNA TGCGCCAGCAGCTTGGTTGCGGGGGAGGACGAGCAGTACTTC.

J is TRBJ2-3 and V is TRBV5-4; tentatively, D is TRBD1 (5 bases). The germline V gene has CDR1 SGHNT and CDR2 YYREEE (reference sequence). V was clipped by 1 base and J by 1 base, with 16 bases between them. The CDR3 spans 17 residues. The CDR3: CASSLLVQGVGTDTQYF. Written as DNA, the CDR3 is TGTGCCAGCAGCTTGCTTGTTCAAGGGGTGGGCACAGATACGCAGTATTTT.

This clonotype was counted ten times or more. The genes are TRBV2 and TRBJ1-2; D unclear. The germline CDR1 and CDR2 sequences are SNHLY and FYNNEI. The CDR3 loop spans 12 amino acids. Trimming removed 4 bases from V and 10 bases from J, with 13 bases in between. The CDR3 DNA follows: TGTGCCAGCAGTGCGACGACATCCCCCTACACCTTC. Its translation is CASSATTSPYTF.

For this clonotype: It may be a read error: a sequence one base away is much more abundant. The genes are TRBV15 and TRBJ2-7, with D possibly TRBD1 on 6 matching bases. The CDR3 has 15 residues. The germline gives CDR1 LNHNV, CDR2 YYDKDF (reference sequence). The CDR3 sequence is CSTSRDPGVSYEQYF. The CDR3 DNA reads TGTTCCACCAGCAGAGATCCAGGGGTCTCCTACGAGCAGTACTTC.

This clonotype was observed a few times. The J gene is TRBJ1-2, the V gene TRBV11-2; D is ambiguous. The V gene's germline CDR1 is SGHAT and CDR2 FQNNGV. The CDR3 extends over 13 amino acids. With 5 bases removed from V and 1 base from J, the gap between germline ends came to 8 bases. The CDR3 DNA follows: TGTGCCAGCAGCAAAACTGATAACTATGGCTACACCTTC. Its protein product is CASSKTDNYGYTF. Complete variable domain (other parts from reference TRBV11-2 and TRBJ1-2): EAGVAQSPRYKIIEKRQSVAFWCNPISGHATLYWYQQILGQGPKLLIQFQNNGVVDDSQLPKDRFSAERLKGVDSTLKIQPAKLEDSAVYLCASSKTDNYGYTFGSGTRLTVV.